This entry features one T cell receptor (beta chain) sequence. Its matching antigen is unknown. Every subset's genomic DNA went evenly onto several immunoSEQ plates. This table comes from immunoSEQ multiplex PCR, and its TCRdb copy is limited to in-frame clones, with some not included. This sample has more than 2,000,000 clones; approximately 94% occur once, and the top ten carry roughly 0.15%. All donors were Caucasian adults living in Nashville, Tennessee. The sample belongs to a study of shared clonotypes between healthy human individuals. Study-wide results and limits: Generally, naive subsets (rather than memory subsets) showed larger estimated richness.

The germline V gene has CDR1 LGHNA and CDR2 YSLEER. V lost 0 bases and J lost 0, with 8 bases in between. This CDR3 spans 15 amino acids. The sequenced sample consisted of naive CD4+ T cells sorted from blood. Subset noted: CD45RA+ positively selected. This rearrangement joins TRBV4-3 to TRBJ1-2, with D uncertain. The receptor was derived from a man aged 18 to 35 in good health. DNA of the CDR3: TGCGCCAGCAGCCAAGAGTATATAGCTAACTATGGCTACACCTTC. Encoded protein: CASSQEYIANYGYTF.